This is a list of T cell receptor beta chains from one sample in a study of cytotoxic CD8 clonotypes in ibrutinib-treated CLL. Libraries were prepared by immunoSEQ multiplex PCR; TCRdb keeps only in-frame clonotypes and omits some of them. The sample yields some 170,000 clones, more than 70% seen once. Material: PBMCs, obtained at disease progression, from a patient treated with ibrutinib. The source is a human donor with chronic lymphocytic leukemia. Both conserved end residues are part of each CDR3. Fields, in order: D gene, clone size, J gene, V gene, CDR3 DNA, CDR3 protein. D genes are given only for firm matches. Rows give clone size only sometimes, using once, few, many, or a class for an expanded clone.

>TRBD2|NA|TRBJ2-3|TRBV4-1
TGCGCCAGCAGCCAGGGGACTAGCGAAGATACGCAGTATTTT
CASSQGTSEDTQYF
>NA|NA|TRBJ2-7|TRBV19
TGTGCCAGTAGTATAGATCTAGGGACCCCACGGCAGTACTTC
CASSIDLGTPRQYF
>NA|NA|TRBJ1-2|TRBV19
TGTGCCAGTAGTATTTCCGAGCCGAGATATGGCTACACCTTC
CASSISEPRYGYTF
>NA|NA|TRBJ1-1|TRBV7-3
TGTGCCAGCAGCCCTCTAGGGGGTTTGCCCACTGAAGCTTTCTTT
CASSPLGGLPTEAFF
>NA|NA|TRBJ1-1|TRBV15
TGTGCCACCAGCAGAGAATTCGTGGGGACTGAAGCTTTCTTT
CATSREFVGTEAFF
>TRBD1|NA|TRBJ1-2|TRBV18
TGTGCCAGCTCACCGGGACAGGGGGCTGGTGGCTACACCTTC
CASSPGQGAGGYTF
>NA|few|TRBJ1-1|TRBV19
TGTGCCAGTAGTATATCCGGGGGAAACACTGAAGCTTTCTTT
CASSISGGNTEAFF
>NA|NA|TRBJ2-1|TRBV30
TGTGCCTGGAGTCGGGGGAGGACCAATGAGCAGTTCTTC
CAWSRGRTNEQFF
>NA|NA|TRBJ2-6|TRBV5-1
TGCGCCAGCAGCTTGGCCGGGGCCAACGTCCTGACTTTC
CASSLAGANVLTF
>NA|NA|TRBJ2-4|TRBV7-8
TGTGCCAGCAGCTCATCATACCAAGGAGTCATTCAGTACTTC
CASSSSYQGVIQYF
>NA|NA|TRBJ2-5|TRBV4-2
TGTGCCAGCAGCCCTCGGGCCCGGGAGACCCAGTACTTC
CASSPRARETQYF
>NA|NA|TRBJ2-7|TRBV19
TGTGCCAGTAGAGAGGGGGGCGGGAGAGGCTACGAGCAGTACTTC
CASREGGGRGYEQYF
>TRBD2|NA|TRBJ2-2|TRBV19
TGTGCCAGTGGCCGAGCGGGAGGACCAAACACCGGGGAGCTGTTTTTT
CASGRAGGPNTGELFF
>TRBD2|NA|TRBJ2-3|TRBV2
TGTGCCAGCAGTGAAGGGGGACTAGCGAATACAGATACGCAGTATTTT
CASSEGGLANTDTQYF
>NA|NA|TRBJ1-5|TRBV30
TGTGCCTGGAGTGGAATAAATACCAATCAGCCCCAGCATTTT
CAWSGINTNQPQHF
>NA|NA|TRBJ1-2|TRBV20-1
TGCAGTGCTAGGTCCGGCTATGGCTACACCTTC
CSARSGYGYTF
>NA|NA|TRBJ2-1|TRBV7-3
TGTGCCAGCAGCCATTTGCTAGCGAAAGACTACAATGAGCAGTTCTTC
CASSHLLAKDYNEQFF
>NA|once|TRBJ2-5|TRBV6-5
TGTGCCAGCAGTTACAGGGTCGGGGAGACCCAGTACTTC
CASSYRVGETQYF
>TRBD2|NA|TRBJ2-5|TRBV7-2
TGTGCCAGCAGTCCAGGACTAGCGGGAGGACAGACCCAGTACTTC
CASSPGLAGGQTQYF
>TRBD2|NA|TRBJ2-3|TRBV9
TGTGCCAGCACCCAACTAGCGACCAGCACAGATACGCAGTATTTT
CASTQLATSTDTQYF
>TRBD2|NA|TRBJ2-6|TRBV5-4
TGTGCCAGCAGCCCGGGACTAGCGGGACCGGGCTCTGGGGCCAACGTCCTGACTTTC
CASSPGLAGPGSGANVLTF
>NA|NA|TRBJ2-3|TRBV5-4
TGTGCCAGCAGCTTTGGGGGAAGGGGCACAGATACGCAGTATTTT
CASSFGGRGTDTQYF
>NA|few|TRBJ1-2|TRBV20-1
TGCAGTGCTAGAGCTAACTATGGCTACACCTTC
CSARANYGYTF
>TRBD2|few|TRBJ2-2|TRBV28
TGTGCCAGCAGCCGGGGCGGACTAGCGGGAGGATTGGCGAACACCGGGGAGCTGTTTTTT
CASSRGGLAGGLANTGELFF
>NA|NA|TRBJ2-3|TRBV7-2
TGTGCCAGCAGCTCGCAACCCGACCTGGGGGATACGCAGTATTTT
CASSSQPDLGDTQYF
>NA|NA|TRBJ2-7|TRBV18
TGTGCCAGCTCTCCGGACCGAACCTACGAGCAGTACTTC
CASSPDRTYEQYF
>TRBD2|NA|TRBJ2-3|TRBV5-1
TGCGCCAGCAGCTTGGAACCCAGCGGGAGGATGGTGGGCCCAGATACGCAGTATTTT
CASSLEPSGRMVGPDTQYF
>NA|NA|TRBJ1-6|TRBV30
TGTGCCTGGGGAGGGGGACAAGCCAATTCACCCCTCCACTTT
CAWGGGQANSPLHF
>NA|NA|TRBJ2-7|TRBV5-1
TGCGCCAGCAGCCCGGGGTGGGGGTATGGGGACTACGAGCAGTACTTC
CASSPGWGYGDYEQYF
>TRBD1|few|TRBJ1-1|TRBV9
TGTGCCAGCAGCGGAGACAGGGGGCGACAAGCTTTCTTT
CASSGDRGRQAFF
>NA|NA|TRBJ1-1|TRBV11-3
TGTGCCAGCAGCCCCCTAAGGACTGCTGAAGCTTTCTTT
CASSPLRTAEAFF
>NA|NA|TRBJ2-7|TRBV5-6
TGTGCCAGCAGCCTACAGTCCTACGAGCAGTACTTC
CASSLQSYEQYF
>TRBD2|NA|TRBJ2-3|TRBV19
TGTGCCAGTAGTCTGACTAGCGGGATATACACAGATACGCAGTATTTT
CASSLTSGIYTDTQYF
>NA|NA|TRBJ2-1|TRBV10-1
TGCGCCAGCAGTGAGTCCCCTCGACAGGATAAGTACAATGAGCAGTTCTTC
CASSESPRQDKYNEQFF
>NA|NA|TRBJ2-7|TRBV18
TGTGCCAGCTCACTACCTCCCCCAACAGGGACCACCCGCTACGAGCAGTACTTC
CASSLPPPTGTTRYEQYF
>NA|NA|TRBJ2-3|TRBV30
TGTGCCTGGAGGGGGGCCCCTCACGGTACGCAGTATTTT
CAWRGAPHGTQYF
>NA|NA|TRBJ2-3|TRBV27
TGTGCCAGCAGCCTTACTGTCGCAGATACGCAGTATTTT
CASSLTVADTQYF
>NA|NA|TRBJ2-1|TRBV4-1
TGCGCCAGCAGCCAAGAAACCCCCCGGACAGCTTCTTCCTACAATGAGCAGTTCTTC
CASSQETPRTASSYNEQFF
>NA|NA|TRBJ2-7|TRBV28
TGTGCCAGCAGTTTATTTCAGGAGCAGTACTTC
CASSLFQEQYF
>TRBD2|NA|TRBJ2-2|TRBV29-1
TGCAGCGGTGGGACTAGCGGGAACACCGGGGAGCTGTTTTTT
CSGGTSGNTGELFF
>NA|NA|TRBJ1-2|TRBV11-1
TGTGCCAGCAGAAACCTTGGGGGCGCTGGCTACACCTTC
CASRNLGGAGYTF
>NA|few|TRBJ1-1|TRBV11-3
TGTGCCAGCAGCTTCTCAGGGAACACTGAAGCTTTCTTT
CASSFSGNTEAFF
>NA|NA|TRBJ1-1|TRBV11-2
TGTGCCAGCAGTACCGGACAGAACACTGAAGCTTTCTTT
CASSTGQNTEAFF
>TRBD2|NA|TRBJ2-1|TRBV7-3
TGTGCCAGCAGCTCCGGACTAGCGGGAAATTCTGAGCAGTTCTTC
CASSSGLAGNSEQFF
>NA|NA|TRBJ2-1|TRBV2
TGTGCCAGCAGTCGGGACGGTGCCTCCTACAATGAGCAGTTCTTC
CASSRDGASYNEQFF
>TRBD1|once|TRBJ1-1|TRBV23-1
TGCGCCAGCAGTCAAATGGGACAGCATTTCACTGAAGCTTTCTTT
CASSQMGQHFTEAFF
>TRBD1|NA|TRBJ1-1|TRBV30
TGTGCCAGCGGGACAGGCGGCAAGATCACTGAAGCTTTCTTT
CASGTGGKITEAFF
>TRBD2|NA|TRBJ2-3|TRBV4-1
TGCGCCAGCAGCCAAGACGGACTAGCCCTCCCTAGGACGCAGTATTTT
CASSQDGLALPRTQYF
>TRBD2|once|TRBJ2-5|TRBV30
TGTGCCTGGACCCCCAAAGAAAAAGCGGGAGCAGAGACCCAGTACTTC
CAWTPKEKAGAETQYF
>NA|NA|TRBJ1-3|TRBV9
TGTGCCAGCAGCGTGGGCTCTGGAAACACCATATATTTT
CASSVGSGNTIYF
>NA|NA|TRBJ1-4|TRBV25-1
TGTGCCAGCAGTACGGATGCAACTAATGAAAAACTGTTTTTT
CASSTDATNEKLFF
>NA|NA|TRBJ2-7|TRBV19
TGTGCCAGTAGTATACAACAGGGTGGAGAGCAGTACTTC
CASSIQQGGEQYF
>TRBD2|NA|TRBJ2-1|TRBV28
TGTGCCAGCAGCACGAGCGGGAGTCATGAGCAGTTCTTC
CASSTSGSHEQFF
>NA|NA|TRBJ1-1|TRBV29-1
TGCAGCGTTGAATCCCCCCAGGTTGAAGCTTTCTTT
CSVESPQVEAFF
>TRBD1|NA|TRBJ2-7|TRBV11-1
TGTGCCAGCAGCTTAAAACAGGGGGCCTACGAGCAGTACTTC
CASSLKQGAYEQYF
>TRBD1|NA|TRBJ1-3|TRBV5-1
TGCGCCAGCAGTCGTATGGGACAGGGGACAAACACCATATATTTT
CASSRMGQGTNTIYF
>NA|NA|TRBJ2-3|TRBV28
TGTGCCAGCAGCATTCAGACACCAGATACGCAGTATTTT
CASSIQTPDTQYF
>TRBD1|NA|TRBJ1-5|TRBV19
TGTGCCAGTAGTATAACAGGGGGTAATCAGCCCCAGCATTTT
CASSITGGNQPQHF
>NA|NA|TRBJ2-7|TRBV23-1
TGCGCCAGCAGTCACTCCACCAGCTCCTCCTACGAGCAGTACTTC
CASSHSTSSSYEQYF
>NA|once|TRBJ2-7|TRBV11-3
TGTGCCAGCAGCTTAGGGTCTGGGCGGGCGACCTACGAGCAGTACTTC
CASSLGSGRATYEQYF